The T cell receptor beta chain under discussion was sequenced for a study of radiotherapy plus CTLA-4 blockade in lung cancer. The protocol was immunoSEQ multiplex PCR, while the TCRdb copy is restricted to in-frame clones and leaves out a portion. The repertoire holds about 51,000 clones, about 85% seen once, with around 7.9% in the top ten. The source material was peripheral blood, sampled from a patient treated with radiotherapy plus ipilimumab. The receptor's source is a human donor with non-small cell lung cancer who had a complete response to radiotherapy plus ipilimumab.

The DNA of the CDR3 is TGCGCCAGCAGCCAAGAAATCGGGACTAGATCTTTCCATGAGCAGTTCTTC. It specifies CASSQEIGTRSFHEQFF. The rearrangement joins TRBV4-3 to TRBJ2-1, with 8 bases identical to TRBD2. Germline V CDR1 and CDR2: LGHNA, YSLEER. The junction had 12 bases not matched to a gene; V was cut back by 0 bases and J by 8 bases. This CDR3 has 17 residues.